This is a list of T cell receptor beta chains from one sample in a study of high-grade serous ovarian cancer treatment subgroups. Sequencing was performed with immunoSEQ multiplex PCR; in TCRdb, only in-frame clones are kept and a portion is missing. The table has several thousand clones, more than 65% seen once. Input material: tumor tissue. These receptors were obtained from a human donor with high-grade serous ovarian cancer. Both conserved end residues are part of each CDR3. Each record gives: clone size, CDR3 length, D gene, V gene, J gene, CDR3 protein, CDR3 DNA. The D gene is left open where the match is weak. Only part of the rows carry a size: once, few, many, or a class if the clone is expanded.

>few|13|.|TRBV19|TRBJ1-2
CASSISQGGGYTF
TGTGCCAGTAGTATCTCCCAGGGAGGAGGCTACACCTTC
>few|15|.|TRBV14|TRBJ1-3
CASSQVRASGNTIYF
TGTGCCAGCAGCCAAGTCAGGGCGTCTGGAAACACCATATATTTT
>.|13|.|TRBV6-1|TRBJ1-3
CASSAIPGNTIYF
TGTGCCAGCAGTGCTATTCCCGGAAACACCATATATTTT
>.|13|.|TRBV28|TRBJ1-2
CAITLTGSYGYTF
TGTGCCATAACCCTGACAGGTTCCTATGGCTACACCTTC
>.|13|.|TRBV11-1|TRBJ1-1
CASSPPQLRAAFF
TGTGCCAGCAGCCCGCCCCAATTACGGGCCGCTTTCTTT
>.|15|.|TRBV5-1|TRBJ1-6
CASSLEGGKDSPLHF
TGCGCCAGCAGCTTGGAAGGGGGGAAGGATTCACCCCTCCACTTT
>.|16|.|TRBV28|TRBJ1-5
CATRRDRGYGNQPQHF
TGTGCCACACGCCGGGATAGGGGGTACGGCAATCAGCCCCAGCATTTT
>.|15|TRBD1|TRBV4-2|TRBJ1-2
CASSPQVGGIYGYTF
TGTGCCAGCAGCCCCCAGGTAGGGGGCATCTATGGCTACACCTTC
>few|12|.|TRBV5-4|TRBJ2-3
CASSSTADTQYF
TGTGCCAGCAGCTCGACTGCAGATACGCAGTATTTT
>few|14|.|TRBV7-3|TRBJ1-6
CASSFSRDNSPLHF
TGTGCCAGCAGCTTCTCCCGGGATAATTCACCCCTCCACTTT